Described below is a single T cell receptor beta chain sequence and its context. This clone's antigen is unknown. Base qualities are not recorded, but no much larger clone differs from it by a single base. The data were obtained in a study of cytomegalovirus exposure and HLA in healthy donors (dated by TCRdb to 2017 to 2019). Regarding the research as a whole: An earlier analysis of some 500 of the donors reported 250 to 350 Gb of sequence data and more than 90 million unique TCR beta sequences from about 200 million T cells. The later analysis used no new phenotypic data to find candidate immune exposures, relying instead on TCR beta sequences and their occurrence across donors. The study aimed to test whether signatures of past pathogen exposure could be identified by cataloging public T cell receptors. The study used immunosequencing to profile the T cell repertoires of several hundred subjects and linked those repertoires to cytomegalovirus serostatus. The study combined high-throughput TCR immunosequencing, statistical association of individual TCRs with disease status, and machine learning to predict cytomegalovirus infection status. An early release covering over 500 HLA-typed donors comprised approximately 290 gigabases of sequencing data and 65 million to 100 million unique TCR sequences. Typing coverage differed by locus: A, B, C, DRB1 and DQB1 were typed in roughly 629-640 donors, DQA1 in 522, DPA1 in approximately 610, and DPB1 in around 440. An earlier analysis of 587 of the donors used high-throughput TCR beta sequencing to judge whether each TCR beta V gene segment behaved as functional or pseudogenic. Alongside the repertoire data, information on donor age, sex, ethnicity and CMV serostatus was compiled. To study patterns of TCR occurrence, a later analysis re-analyzed previously published TCR beta repertoires from several hundred donors and added high-resolution HLA genotyping. A later genetic analysis used genome-wide SNP genotypes for about 60% of the 666 donors, treating that subset as a discovery cohort. All discovery cohort repertoires had been generated on a single sequencing platform. Class I and class II HLA loci were covered by the typing at four-digit resolution. Along with the roughly 670-subject first cohort, a separate validation cohort of over a hundred different subjects was used. A handful of DR-DQ haplotypes were treated as single units for association and clustering because of strong linkage in the cohort. Across under 500 genotyped donors of the cohort, an average of about 240,000 unique TCR beta nucleotide sequences per donor were sequenced, and roughly a sixth of those sequences were non-productive. Among the roughly 370 genotyped donors, more than 70% belonged to the genetic ancestry cluster associated with self-reported Caucasian donors. Here is what the overall study found, with its caveats: Across donors, most TCR sequences were observed very rarely, whereas some public TCRs were present in many individuals. In a later analysis, most CMV-associated TCR beta chains were found to appear HLA-restricted, with HLA associations seemingly driven largely by CMV exposure. CMV serostatus was the only immune exposure information available for the cohort. A later genetic analysis reported fewer N-insertions in productive TCRs among donors in an Asian-associated ancestry cluster than the roughly 670-donor mean. It was suggested by the authors that the approach could potentially be generalized to other disease states and immunological phenotypes. A later analysis reported that several top co-occurrence clusters appeared linked to parvovirus B19, influenza, CMV and Epstein-Barr virus. In a later analysis, HLA-associated TCR beta chains were found to be more clonally expanded and to have lower generation probabilities than equally common non-associated chains. In a later analysis, 16,951 TCR beta sequences were associated with specific HLA alleles at a false discovery rate of 0.05. The sequencing pipeline was judged likely to have produced a cluster of highly shared sequence variants as a technical artifact. Presence/absence analyses assumed roughly uniform sequencing depth across donors, an assumption that may not hold. Strong co-occurrence of HLA alleles, especially DR and DQ, made assigning TCR associations to individual alleles difficult. A few of the identified cytomegalovirus-associated TCR beta chains were confirmed in vitro to be specific for cytomegalovirus antigens. Over 15 rarely observed V segments, including chromosome 9 orphons, were excluded from the earlier analysis of several hundred of the donors because counts were too low. Some IMGT-functional V segments, including TRBV6-2 and TRBV6-3, could not be told apart with the 87-base-pair reads, so those segments were excluded. Broadly in line with IMGT annotations, most TCR beta V segments showed up in productive rearrangements about 90% or about 30% of the time in an earlier analysis of a few hundred of the donors. A further reported finding was that TCR beta sequences accurately predicted the HLA-A and HLA-B alleles for most subjects in the first cohort. In both the original and validation cohorts, the classifier was reported to diagnose cytomegalovirus status with high specificity and sensitivity. Linkage disequilibrium might explain the correlated functional status among segregating V segments, but an unknown experimental factor could not be excluded. The study gave a list of about 160 TCR beta chains associated with cytomegalovirus. The cohort was sequenced for TCR beta chains only, and without alpha or paired-chain data the features that could be detected were limited. A later genetic analysis associated a missense DCLRE1C variant with V-gene and J-gene trimming of TCR beta chains, and an independent cohort replicated the association. In a later analysis, TCR association rates were found to vary across HLA loci, with the most associated TCRs seen for DRB1 alleles and the fewest for HLA-C alleles. Because HLA typing was missing for some donors at each locus, association tests included only the typed subset.

Clipping removes 3 bases from V and 6 bases from J, with 2 as the unmatched junction base count. Taken from cysteine to phenylalanine, the CDR3 has 12 residues. The DNA shown is the 36-base CDR3, in frame from base 1. From the germline V gene, CDR1 is KGHSH and CDR2 is LQKENI. In total, 666 healthy bone marrow donors made up the cohort. Cohort members were all nominally healthy when sampled, although unrecorded immune exposures were likely present. The donor tested CMV seronegative and was one of the 352 seronegative cohort members. A peripheral blood sample was provided by each donor, and peripheral blood mononuclear cells were used for TCR beta sequencing. Genomic DNA was extracted from the blood cell samples with the Qiagen DNeasy Blood Extraction Kit. The method was the immunoSEQ multiplex PCR assay. For the multiplex PCR, a mixture combining 60 forward primers for TCR Vbeta segments and 13 reverse primers for TCR Jbeta segments was used. A multiplex PCR assay on genomic DNA amplified the CDR3 region of rearranged TCR beta genes. The Illumina HiSeq System was used to sequence the amplified TCR beta libraries as 87-base-pair reads. Under the source paper's analysis protocol: A later analysis tallied 75 million to 85 million unique TCR beta chains across the 650 to 750 repertoires, and around 9.9 million of those chains were shared by two or more donors. To remove PCR and sequencing errors, raw reads were error-corrected and collapsed into unique sequences using a nearest-neighbor algorithm that merged closely related sequences. To assign V, D and J gene segments, CDR3 sequences were aligned to IMGT reference sequences. For a sequence to be retained, at least a six-nucleotide match to both a V gene segment and a J gene segment was required. A rearrangement counted as productive if the CDR3 had no stop codons and remained in frame with V and J, and every other rearrangement counted as non-productive. Following IMGT convention, CDR3 was defined as the stretch from the second conserved V-encoded cysteine up to the conserved J-encoded phenylalanine. The earlier analysis of about 640 of the donors excluded any sequence lacking an unambiguous match to a single V gene segment. An earlier analysis of 450 to 650 of the donors called V segments functional above 56.7% productive rearrangements and segregating when the between-donor standard deviation exceeded 5%. A statistical classification framework was developed to diagnose cytomegalovirus status using the catalog of TCR beta chain sequences. V and J gene assignment, in a later analysis, came from comparing TCR nucleotide sequences with IMGT/GENE-DB human TR gene sequences. Using the TCRdist pipeline, a later analysis assigned CDR3 sequences along with most-parsimonious VDJ recombination scenarios. In a later analysis, each TCR beta chain was defined by its CDR3 amino acid sequence together with its V-gene family, and reads lacking a unique V-gene family were excluded. In a later analysis, several hundred highly shared, low-generation-probability nucleotide sequences were removed to address suspected cross-contamination and a sequencing artifact. In a later analysis, a clonal expansion index was calculated for each public chain from normalized within-repertoire ranks of inferred template counts. In a later analysis, generation probabilities were computed using a VDJ recombination model fitted to out-of-frame rearrangements, and the results were checked against IGoR. In a later analysis, TCR-TCR, TCR-HLA and TCR-CMV co-occurrence was scored with hypergeometric tests, and a repertoire-size bias correction was applied to TCR pairs. A later analysis estimated false discovery rates by permuting HLA or CMV assignments 20 times. A later analysis grouped co-occurring TCRs with DBSCAN, adding TCRdist sequence similarity when clustering within HLA-allele-positive subsets. Repertoires with fewer than 30,000 or more than 120,000 public chains were left out of co-occurrence clustering, as were about five repertoires with anomalous nucleotide sharing. TCRdb carries this immuneACCESS record with in-frame sequences only. Its versions omit some clonotypes, under half of them owing to an unresolved V gene in the studies checked, with the rest unexplained. D and trimming were read from the DNA, whereas the V and J calls and clone size are those reported in that table. In all, the sample holds roughly 56,000 clones, and about 89% of those were seen once. Around 1.5% of the sample lies in the top ten.

The sequence was obtained from a man between 18 and 29 years old in good health and CMV-seronegative. The rearranged segments are TRBV18 and TRBJ2-7, with 7 bases matching TRBD1. Sequenced: PBMCs. The CDR3 region: CASSPYRGEQYF. In nucleotides, the sequence is TGTGCCAGCTCACCCTACAGGGGCGAGCAGTACTTC.